This T cell receptor (beta chain) derives from a study of blood T cell repertoires in COVID-19. Study background: Acute and convalescent COVID-19 specimens originated in the United States, Italy and Spain. In each case, the material was cDNA or gDNA derived from T cells, B-cell-depleted T cells, or PBMCs.

The V gene's germline CDR1 is MNHNS and CDR2 SASEGT. V was cut by 2 bases and J by 4 bases, with 11 bases left in between. The CDR3 length is 14 residues. Measured with immunoSEQ multiplex PCR; TCRdb has only the in-frame clones, and not every one. The profile shows over 150,000 clones, roughly 94% of them singletons. This chain links TRBV6-1 with TRBJ1-2, with D unresolved. Specimen: peripheral blood. The receptor was derived from a young man with COVID-19, enrolled during active disease. For the CDR3, the DNA is TGTGCCAGCAGTGAATCGGGAGAACTCTATGGCTACACCTTC. This gives the protein CASSESGELYGYTF.